The rows below give T cell receptor beta chains drawn from one sample of a study of radiotherapy plus CTLA-4 blockade in lung cancer. Sequencing was performed with immunoSEQ multiplex PCR; in TCRdb, only in-frame clones are kept and a portion is missing. The repertoire includes roughly 110,000 clones, around 84% of them detected once, and 3% to 4% sits in the top ten. The sequences come from peripheral blood, collected from a patient treated with radiotherapy plus ipilimumab. These receptors were taken from a human donor with non-small cell lung cancer that progressed on radiotherapy plus ipilimumab. Some clones in this sample may be carry-over from other donors' samples. Each CDR3 is given with its conserved first and last residue. D genes are given only for firm matches. A clone size is listed for some rows: how often the clone was seen (once, few, many), or a class if it is expanded.

TGTGCCAGCAGTCGACGAGAGACCGGGGAGCTGTTTTTT CASSRRETGELFF TRBV2 NA NA TRBJ2-2
TGCGCCAACCTGCGGGGGGAAAAACTGTTTTTT CANLRGEKLFF TRBV23-1 NA NA TRBJ1-4
TGTGCCAGCAGCTCCGGCCTCTACAATGAGCAGTTCTTC CASSSGLYNEQFF TRBV5-6 NA NA TRBJ2-1
TGTGCCAGTAGTATCGGGACAGAGTATGGCTACACCTTC CASSIGTEYGYTF TRBV19 few TRBD1 TRBJ1-2
TGCGCCAGCAGCTTGGATAAAGGGTATACTGAAGCTTTCTTT CASSLDKGYTEAFF TRBV5-1 NA NA TRBJ1-1
TGTGCCAGCAATCCCCAGGGACACCAAGAGACCCAGTACTTC CASNPQGHQETQYF TRBV2 NA NA TRBJ2-5
TGCGCCAGCACCGAGCCGGCGGGTTCTGAAGCTTTCTTT CASTEPAGSEAFF TRBV5-1 NA NA TRBJ1-1
NA CASSSSGAYNEQFF TRBV11-2 NA NA TRBJ2-1
TGTGCCAGCGTCTCTTGGAATCTAGGCACTGAAGCTTTCTTT CASVSWNLGTEAFF TRBV19 NA NA TRBJ1-1
TGCGCCAGCAGCGATTCAACAGGGTACAATGAGCAGTTCTTC CASSDSTGYNEQFF TRBV5-1 NA NA TRBJ2-1
TGCGCCAGCAGCTGGGGTCCAGGCTACGAGCAGTACTTC CASSWGPGYEQYF TRBV5-1 NA NA TRBJ2-7
TGTGCCAGCAGCTTAGACAGGCTCTATGGCTACACCTTC CASSLDRLYGYTF TRBV7-3 few NA TRBJ1-2
TGTGCCTGGAGCCAGACGGCCCTTACCTCCTACGAGCAGTACTTC CAWSQTALTSYEQYF TRBV30 once NA TRBJ2-7
TGCGCCAGCAGCTTGGGGACAGGTAACAATGAGCAGTTCTTC CASSLGTGNNEQFF TRBV5-1 NA TRBD1 TRBJ2-1
TGCGCCAGCAGCCAAGATGGGCAGGGGAATTCACCCCTCCACTTT CASSQDGQGNSPLHF TRBV4-3 NA NA TRBJ1-6
TGTGCCAGCAGCTTGGTAGGCACGTTCTATGGCTACACCTTC CASSLVGTFYGYTF TRBV5-4 NA NA TRBJ1-2
TGTGCCAGCAGTGGGGGTGGAAGGGCTAATGAAAAACTGTTTTTT CASSGGGRANEKLFF TRBV6-1 once NA TRBJ1-4
TGTGCCAGCAGCTTAGCCTACACGACCCAAGAGACCCAGTACTTC CASSLAYTTQETQYF TRBV7-2 NA NA TRBJ2-5
TGTCTAGACAGGGTGATATCGGAGGGCTACACCTTC CLDRVISEGYTF TRBV5-5 NA TRBD1 TRBJ1-2
TGTGCCAGCAGCTTAGATAATGCGGGCAGCAGCACAGATACGCAGTATTTT CASSLDNAGSSTDTQYF TRBV11-3 NA NA TRBJ2-3
TGCGCCAGCAGCTTTACCGGGACAGGAAGCTCTGGGGCCAACGTCCTGACTTTC CASSFTGTGSSGANVLTF TRBV5-1 NA TRBD1 TRBJ2-6
TGTGCCAGCAGCCTCCAGGGTCGATTGGATTCACCCCTCCACTTT CASSLQGRLDSPLHF TRBV6-5 NA NA TRBJ1-6
TGCGCCAGCAGCCAAGACGAGGGTTTAGGGACTGAAGCTTTCTTT CASSQDEGLGTEAFF TRBV4-3 NA NA TRBJ1-1
TGCAGCGTTGAATATGTGAACACTGAAGCTTTCTTT CSVEYVNTEAFF TRBV29-1 NA NA TRBJ1-1
TGTGCCAGCAGTGAATTTACCGGGGGGGCGAACACCGGGGAGCTGTTTTTT CASSEFTGGANTGELFF TRBV25-1 NA TRBD2 TRBJ2-2
TGCGCCAGCAGCTTGGATCCCCAGGGGGACACCGGGGAGCTGTTTTTT CASSLDPQGDTGELFF TRBV5-1 NA TRBD1 TRBJ2-2
TGTGCTAGCAGCTTGGGAGGGTACCAAGAGACCCAGTACTTC CASSLGGYQETQYF TRBV7-7 NA TRBD2 TRBJ2-5
TGTGCCAGTAGCCCATCGGGACAGGGGTTTGGGGCCAACGTCCTGACTTTC CASSPSGQGFGANVLTF TRBV19 NA TRBD1 TRBJ2-6
TGTGCCAGCAGCTTAGAACCTAATTCACCCCTCCACTTT CASSLEPNSPLHF TRBV11-3 NA NA TRBJ1-6
TGTGCCAGCAGCTTACGTTCCGCCGGGACAGGGTCGATCACTGAAGCTTTCTTT CASSLRSAGTGSITEAFF TRBV7-6 few TRBD1 TRBJ1-1
TGTGCCAGCAGCTTGCTGGCCCTCGGTGGCTACACCTTC CASSLLALGGYTF TRBV7-2 once NA TRBJ1-2
TGTGCCAGCAGCGTCGGACAGACCACCTACGAGCAGTACTTC CASSVGQTTYEQYF TRBV9 NA NA TRBJ2-7
TGTGCCAGAAGCTTGGAAGGCAGGTACTACCTTAATCAGCCCCAGCATTTT CARSLEGRYYLNQPQHF TRBV5-3 NA NA TRBJ1-5
TGTGCCAGCAGTGAAAGGCGCGGGGACACAGATACGCAGTATTTT CASSERRGDTDTQYF TRBV2 NA NA TRBJ2-3
TGTGCCAGCAGTTACGCGGAGGACACAGATACGCAGTATTTT CASSYAEDTDTQYF TRBV27 once NA TRBJ2-3
TGTGCCAGCAGTCGACAGGGGAGTGAAAAACTGTTTTTT CASSRQGSEKLFF TRBV6-5 few TRBD1 TRBJ1-4
TGCGCCAGCGGGGGCCAAAACTACAATGAGCAGTTCTTC CASGGQNYNEQFF TRBV5-1 NA NA TRBJ2-1
TGTGCCAGCAGCCGAGCCGACGGAGCCGGGGAGCTGTTTTTT CASSRADGAGELFF TRBV4-2 NA NA TRBJ2-2
TGTGCTAGCAGCTCAAAACTAGCGGGCGATTACAATGAGCAGTTCTTC CASSSKLAGDYNEQFF TRBV7-7 NA TRBD2 TRBJ2-1
TGTGCCAGCAGTTACTCAGGGATAACATTTTACAATGAGCAGTTCTTC CASSYSGITFYNEQFF TRBV6-5 NA NA TRBJ2-1
TGTGCCAGCAGCCCCCCCGTTGGGGATGTTAAGGAGACCCAGTACTTC CASSPPVGDVKETQYF TRBV7-9 NA NA TRBJ2-5
TGTGCCAGCAGCTCGACAGGCAACTATGGCTACACCTTC CASSSTGNYGYTF TRBV5-6 NA NA TRBJ1-2
TGTGCCAGCTCACCGTCAGGGGCTGGTGAGCAGTACTTC CASSPSGAGEQYF TRBV18 NA NA TRBJ2-7
TGCGCCAGCAGCACCTCCCCCGACAGGGGCGAGCAGTACTTC CASSTSPDRGEQYF TRBV5-1 NA TRBD1 TRBJ2-7